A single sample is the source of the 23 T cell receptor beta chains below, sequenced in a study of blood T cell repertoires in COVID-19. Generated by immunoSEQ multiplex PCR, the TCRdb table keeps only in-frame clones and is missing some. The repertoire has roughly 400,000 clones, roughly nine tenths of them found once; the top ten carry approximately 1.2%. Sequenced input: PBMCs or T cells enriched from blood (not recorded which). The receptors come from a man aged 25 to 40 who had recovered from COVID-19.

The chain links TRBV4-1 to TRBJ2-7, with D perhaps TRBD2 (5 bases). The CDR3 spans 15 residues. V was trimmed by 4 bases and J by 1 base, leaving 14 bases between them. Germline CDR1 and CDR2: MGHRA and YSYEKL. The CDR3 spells CASSLSHPGSYEQYF. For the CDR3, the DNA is TGCGCCAGCAGCCTCTCCCACCCGGGATCCTACGAGCAGTACTTC.

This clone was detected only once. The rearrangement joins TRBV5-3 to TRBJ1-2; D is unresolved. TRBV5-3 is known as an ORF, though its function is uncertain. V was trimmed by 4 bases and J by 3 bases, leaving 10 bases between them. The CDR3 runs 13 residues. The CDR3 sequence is CARSPRRYYGYTF. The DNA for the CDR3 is TGTGCCAGAAGCCCCAGGAGGTACTATGGCTACACCTTC.

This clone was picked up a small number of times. CDR3 in amino acids: CASSPGFDTEAFF. CDR3 coding DNA: TGTGCCAGTTCTCCAGGGTTCGACACTGAAGCTTTCTTT. The chain employs TRBV19 and TRBJ1-1; D may be TRBD1 (5 bases). The CDR3 is made up of 13 amino acids. The V end lost 8 bases, the J end lost 3 bases, and 13 bases lay between the germline ends. Germline V CDR1 and CDR2: LNHDA, SQIVND (reference sequence).

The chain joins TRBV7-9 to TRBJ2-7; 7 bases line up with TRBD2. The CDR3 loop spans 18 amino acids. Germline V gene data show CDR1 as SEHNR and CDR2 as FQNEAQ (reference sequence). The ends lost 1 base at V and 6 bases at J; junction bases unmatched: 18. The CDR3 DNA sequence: TGTGCCAGCAGCTTAGATTTGCCCCCGGGAACAGGACTAGGCGAGCAGTACTTC. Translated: CASSLDLPPGTGLGEQYF.

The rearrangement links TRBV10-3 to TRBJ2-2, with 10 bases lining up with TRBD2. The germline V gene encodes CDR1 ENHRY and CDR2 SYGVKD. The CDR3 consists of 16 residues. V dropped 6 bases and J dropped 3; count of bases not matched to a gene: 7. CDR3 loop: CAIRASGSGDTGELFF. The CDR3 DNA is TGTGCCATCAGAGCTAGCGGGAGCGGCGACACCGGGGAGCTGTTTTTT.

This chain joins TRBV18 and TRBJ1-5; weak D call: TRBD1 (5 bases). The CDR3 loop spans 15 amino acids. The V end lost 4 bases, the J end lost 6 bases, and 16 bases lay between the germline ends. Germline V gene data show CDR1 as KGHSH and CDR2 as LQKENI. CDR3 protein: CASSQRIGVGQPQHF. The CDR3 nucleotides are TGTGCCAGCTCACAAAGGATAGGGGTGGGTCAGCCCCAGCATTTT.

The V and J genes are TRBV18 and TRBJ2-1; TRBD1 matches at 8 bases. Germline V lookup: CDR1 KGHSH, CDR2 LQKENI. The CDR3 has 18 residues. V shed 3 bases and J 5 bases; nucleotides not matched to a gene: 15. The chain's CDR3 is CASSPTTGQGGFDNEQFF. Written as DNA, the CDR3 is TGTGCCAGCTCACCGACGACCGGACAGGGAGGATTCGACAATGAGCAGTTCTTC. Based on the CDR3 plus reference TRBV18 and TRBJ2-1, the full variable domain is NAGVMQNPRHLVRRRGQEARLRCSPMKGHSHVYWYRQLPEEGLKFMVYLQKENIIDESGMPKERFSAEFPKEGPSILRIQQVVRGDSAAYFCASSPTTGQGGFDNEQFFGPGTRLTVL.

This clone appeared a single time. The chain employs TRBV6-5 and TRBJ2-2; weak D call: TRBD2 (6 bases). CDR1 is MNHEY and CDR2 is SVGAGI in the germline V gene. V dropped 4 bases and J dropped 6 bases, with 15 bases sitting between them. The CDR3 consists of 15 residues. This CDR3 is CASSLQLAPAGELFF. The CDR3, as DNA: TGTGCCAGCAGTTTGCAACTAGCCCCCGCCGGGGAGCTGTTTTTT.

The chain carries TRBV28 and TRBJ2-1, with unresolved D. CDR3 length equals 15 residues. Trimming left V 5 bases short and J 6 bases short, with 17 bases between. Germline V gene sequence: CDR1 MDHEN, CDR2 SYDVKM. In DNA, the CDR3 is TGTGCCAGCAGTCTCCAGGTCGTATTAGGCAATGAGCAGTTCTTC. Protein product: CASSLQVVLGNEQFF.

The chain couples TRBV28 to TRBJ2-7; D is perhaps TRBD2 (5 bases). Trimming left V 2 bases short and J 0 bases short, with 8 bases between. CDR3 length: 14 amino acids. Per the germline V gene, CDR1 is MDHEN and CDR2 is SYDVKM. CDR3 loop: CASSLTDYSYEQYF. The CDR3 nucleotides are TGTGCCAGCAGTTTAACAGACTACTCCTACGAGCAGTACTTC.

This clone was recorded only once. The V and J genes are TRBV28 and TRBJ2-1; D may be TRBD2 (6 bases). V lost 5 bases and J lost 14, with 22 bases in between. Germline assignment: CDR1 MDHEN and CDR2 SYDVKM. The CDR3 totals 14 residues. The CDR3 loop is CASSPRMTSWEEFF. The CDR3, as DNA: TGTGCCAGCAGTCCTCGAATGACTAGTTGGGAGGAGTTCTTC.

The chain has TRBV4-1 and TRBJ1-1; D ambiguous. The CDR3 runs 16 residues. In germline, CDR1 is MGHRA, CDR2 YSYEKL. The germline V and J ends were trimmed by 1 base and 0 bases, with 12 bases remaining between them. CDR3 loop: CASSQVLSVMNTEAFF. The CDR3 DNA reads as TGCGCCAGCAGCCAAGTTTTATCGGTTATGAACACTGAAGCTTTCTTT.

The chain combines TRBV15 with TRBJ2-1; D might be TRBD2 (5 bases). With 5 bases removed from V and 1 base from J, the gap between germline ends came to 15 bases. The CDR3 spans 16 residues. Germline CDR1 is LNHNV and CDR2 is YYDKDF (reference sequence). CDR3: CATSGHLSGSYNEQFF. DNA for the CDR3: TGTGCCACCAGCGGCCATTTGAGCGGATCCTACAATGAGCAGTTCTTC. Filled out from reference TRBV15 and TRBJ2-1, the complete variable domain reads DAMVIQNPRYQVTQFGKPVTLSCSQTLNHNVMYWYQQKSSQAPKLLFHYYDKDFNNEADTPDNFQSRRPNTSFCFLDIRSPGLGDTAMYLCATSGHLSGSYNEQFFGPGTRLTVL.

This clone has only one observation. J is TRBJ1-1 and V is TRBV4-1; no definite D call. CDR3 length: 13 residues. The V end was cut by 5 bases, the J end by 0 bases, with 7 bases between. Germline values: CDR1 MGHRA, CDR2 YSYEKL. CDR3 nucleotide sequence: TGCGCCAGCAGCGTAGATATGAACACTGAAGCTTTCTTT. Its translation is CASSVDMNTEAFF.

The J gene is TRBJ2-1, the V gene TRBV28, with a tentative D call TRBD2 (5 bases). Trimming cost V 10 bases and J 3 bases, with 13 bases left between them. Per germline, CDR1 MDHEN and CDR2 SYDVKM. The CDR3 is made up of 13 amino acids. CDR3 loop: CATYSGVYNEQFF. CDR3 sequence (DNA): TGTGCCACTTACTCCGGGGTCTACAATGAGCAGTTCTTC.

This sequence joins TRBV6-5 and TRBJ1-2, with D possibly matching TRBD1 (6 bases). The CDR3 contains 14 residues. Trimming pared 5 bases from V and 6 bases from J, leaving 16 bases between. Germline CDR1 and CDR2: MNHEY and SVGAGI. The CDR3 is CASSRRQGLDGYTF. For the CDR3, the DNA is TGTGCCAGCAGTAGGAGGCAGGGGTTAGATGGCTACACCTTC.

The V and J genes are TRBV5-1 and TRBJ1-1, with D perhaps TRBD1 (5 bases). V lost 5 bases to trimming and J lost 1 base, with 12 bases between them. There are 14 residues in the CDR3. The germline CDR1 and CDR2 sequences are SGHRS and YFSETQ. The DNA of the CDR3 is TGCGCCAGCAGACTCGACAGCTGGAACACTGAAGCTTTCTTT. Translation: CASRLDSWNTEAFF.

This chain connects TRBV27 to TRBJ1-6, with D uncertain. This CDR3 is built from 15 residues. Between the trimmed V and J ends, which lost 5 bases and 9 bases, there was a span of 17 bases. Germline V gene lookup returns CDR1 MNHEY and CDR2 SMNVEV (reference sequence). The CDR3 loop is CASSIGKLGGSPLHF. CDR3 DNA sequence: TGTGCCAGCAGTATCGGAAAGTTGGGAGGTTCACCCCTCCACTTT.

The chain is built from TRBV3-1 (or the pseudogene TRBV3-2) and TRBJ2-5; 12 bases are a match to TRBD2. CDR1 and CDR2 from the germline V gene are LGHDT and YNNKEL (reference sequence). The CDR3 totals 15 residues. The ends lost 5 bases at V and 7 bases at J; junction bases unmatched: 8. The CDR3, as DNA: TGTGCCAGCAGCGATCTAGCGGGAGGGCCGTTGACCCAGTACTTC. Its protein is CASSDLAGGPLTQYF.

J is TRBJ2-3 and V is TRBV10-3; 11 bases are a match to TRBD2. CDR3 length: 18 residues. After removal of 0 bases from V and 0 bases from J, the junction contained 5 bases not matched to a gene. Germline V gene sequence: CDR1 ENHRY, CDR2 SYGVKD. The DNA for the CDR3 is TGTGCCATCAGTGAGTCGCTAGCGGGGGGCCTCAGCACAGATACGCAGTATTTT. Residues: CAISESLAGGLSTDTQYF.

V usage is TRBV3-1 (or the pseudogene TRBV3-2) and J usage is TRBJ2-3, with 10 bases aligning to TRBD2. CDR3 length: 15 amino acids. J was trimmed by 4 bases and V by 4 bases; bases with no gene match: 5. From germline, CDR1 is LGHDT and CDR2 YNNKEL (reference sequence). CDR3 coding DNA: TGTGCCAGCAGCCGATTAGCGGGAGGACCAGATACGCAGTATTTT. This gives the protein CASSRLAGGPDTQYF.

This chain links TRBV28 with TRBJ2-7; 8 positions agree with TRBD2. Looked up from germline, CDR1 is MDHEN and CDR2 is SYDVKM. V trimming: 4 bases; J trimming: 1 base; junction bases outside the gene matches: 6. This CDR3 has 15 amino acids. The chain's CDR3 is CASSSGGIGSYEQYF. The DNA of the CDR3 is TGTGCCAGCAGTTCGGGGGGGATTGGGTCCTACGAGCAGTACTTC.

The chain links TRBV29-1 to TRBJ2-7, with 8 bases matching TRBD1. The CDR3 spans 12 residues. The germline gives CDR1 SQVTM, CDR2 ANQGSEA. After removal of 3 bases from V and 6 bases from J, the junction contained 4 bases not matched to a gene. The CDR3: CSVDRGPGEQYF. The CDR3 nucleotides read TGCAGCGTTGACAGGGGGCCTGGCGAGCAGTACTTC.